This TCR beta chain derives from a study of radiotherapy plus CTLA-4 blockade in lung cancer. Study summary: Among all patients, approximately 17% showed objective responses, while 30% to 35% had disease control.

The ends lost 6 bases at V and 5 bases at J; junction bases unmatched: 8. Looked up from germline, CDR1 is MNHNS and CDR2 is SASEGT. The CDR3 loop spans 15 amino acids. General study results and limits: Early blood T cell clone dynamics reportedly forecast response best, with interferon-beta. After radiotherapy and ipilimumab, tumor-derived clones expanded in peripheral blood.

Produced via immunoSEQ multiplex PCR; TCRdb's table is partial and in-frame only. The sample lists 50,000 to 70,000 clones, about 80% occurring once. This clone came up once. Antigen specificity is unknown. The rearrangement links TRBV6-1 to TRBJ2-5, with 11 bases that match TRBD1. This clonotype was sampled from a human donor with non-small cell lung cancer whose response to radiotherapy plus ipilimumab could not be evaluated. The sample here was peripheral blood, taken from a patient treated with radiotherapy plus ipilimumab. CDR3: CASSATGTGGETQYF. The CDR3 coding sequence is TGTGCCAGCAGCGCTACCGGGACAGGGGGGGAGACCCAGTACTTC.